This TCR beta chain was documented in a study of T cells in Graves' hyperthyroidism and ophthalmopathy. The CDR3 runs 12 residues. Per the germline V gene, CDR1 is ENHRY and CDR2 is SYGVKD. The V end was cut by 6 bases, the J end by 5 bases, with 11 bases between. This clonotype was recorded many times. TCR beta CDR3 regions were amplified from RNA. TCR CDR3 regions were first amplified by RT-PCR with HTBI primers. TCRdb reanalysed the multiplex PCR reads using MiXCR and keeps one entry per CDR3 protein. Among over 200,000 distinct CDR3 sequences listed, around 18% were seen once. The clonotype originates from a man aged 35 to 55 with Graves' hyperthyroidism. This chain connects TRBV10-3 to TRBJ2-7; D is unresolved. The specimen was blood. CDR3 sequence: CAISPADDEQYF. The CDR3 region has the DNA TGTGCCATCAGCCCGGCAGATGACGAGCAGTACTTC.